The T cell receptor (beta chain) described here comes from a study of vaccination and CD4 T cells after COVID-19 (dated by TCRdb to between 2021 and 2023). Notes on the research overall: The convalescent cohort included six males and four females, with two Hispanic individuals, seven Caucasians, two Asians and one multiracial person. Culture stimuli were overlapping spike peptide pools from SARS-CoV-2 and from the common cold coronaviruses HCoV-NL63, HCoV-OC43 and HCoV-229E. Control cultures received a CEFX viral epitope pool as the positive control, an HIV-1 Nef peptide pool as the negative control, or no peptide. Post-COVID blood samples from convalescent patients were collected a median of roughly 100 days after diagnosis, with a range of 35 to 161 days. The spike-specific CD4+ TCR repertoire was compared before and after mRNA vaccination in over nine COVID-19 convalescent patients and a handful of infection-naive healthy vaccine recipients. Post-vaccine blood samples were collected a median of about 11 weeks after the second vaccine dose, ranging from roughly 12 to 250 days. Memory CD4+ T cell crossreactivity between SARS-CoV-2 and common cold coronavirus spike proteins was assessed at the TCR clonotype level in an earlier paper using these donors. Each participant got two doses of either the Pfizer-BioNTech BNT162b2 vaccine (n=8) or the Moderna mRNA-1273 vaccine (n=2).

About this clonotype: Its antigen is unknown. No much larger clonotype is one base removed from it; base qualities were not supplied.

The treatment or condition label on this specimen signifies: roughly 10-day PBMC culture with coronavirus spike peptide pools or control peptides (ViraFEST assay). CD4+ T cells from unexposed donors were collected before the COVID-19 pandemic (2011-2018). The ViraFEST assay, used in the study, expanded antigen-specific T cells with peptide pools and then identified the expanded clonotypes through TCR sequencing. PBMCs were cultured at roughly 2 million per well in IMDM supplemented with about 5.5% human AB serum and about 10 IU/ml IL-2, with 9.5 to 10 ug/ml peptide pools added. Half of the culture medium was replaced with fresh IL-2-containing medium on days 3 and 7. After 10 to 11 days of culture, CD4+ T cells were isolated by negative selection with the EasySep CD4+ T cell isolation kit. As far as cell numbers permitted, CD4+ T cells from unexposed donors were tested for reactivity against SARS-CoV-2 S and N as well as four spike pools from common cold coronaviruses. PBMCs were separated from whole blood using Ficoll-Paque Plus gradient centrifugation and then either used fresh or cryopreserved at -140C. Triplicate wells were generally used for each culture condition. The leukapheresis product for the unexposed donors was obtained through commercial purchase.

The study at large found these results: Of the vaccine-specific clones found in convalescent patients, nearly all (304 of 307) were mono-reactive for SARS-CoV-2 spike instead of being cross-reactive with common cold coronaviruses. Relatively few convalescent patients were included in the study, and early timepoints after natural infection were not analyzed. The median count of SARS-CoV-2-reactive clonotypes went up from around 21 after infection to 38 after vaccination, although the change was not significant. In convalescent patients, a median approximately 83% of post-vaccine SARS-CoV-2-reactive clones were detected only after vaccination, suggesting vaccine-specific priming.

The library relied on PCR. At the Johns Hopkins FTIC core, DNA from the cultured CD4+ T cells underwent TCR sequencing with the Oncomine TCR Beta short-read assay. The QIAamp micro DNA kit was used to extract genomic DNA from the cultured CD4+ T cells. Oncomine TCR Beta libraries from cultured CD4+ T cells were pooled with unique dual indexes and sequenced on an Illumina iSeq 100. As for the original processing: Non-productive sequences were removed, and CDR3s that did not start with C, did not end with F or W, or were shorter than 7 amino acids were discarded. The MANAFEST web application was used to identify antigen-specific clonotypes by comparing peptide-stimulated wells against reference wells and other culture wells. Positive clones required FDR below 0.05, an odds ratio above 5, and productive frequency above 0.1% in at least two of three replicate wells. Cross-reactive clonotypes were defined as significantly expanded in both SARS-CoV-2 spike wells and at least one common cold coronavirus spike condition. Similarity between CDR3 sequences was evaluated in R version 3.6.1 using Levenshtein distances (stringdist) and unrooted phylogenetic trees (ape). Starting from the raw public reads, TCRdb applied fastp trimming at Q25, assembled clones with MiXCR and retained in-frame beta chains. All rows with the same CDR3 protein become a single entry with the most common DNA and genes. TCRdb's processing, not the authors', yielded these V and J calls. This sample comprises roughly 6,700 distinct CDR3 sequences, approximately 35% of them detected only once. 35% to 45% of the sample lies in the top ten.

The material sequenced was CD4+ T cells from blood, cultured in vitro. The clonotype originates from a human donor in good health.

The CDR3 sequence is CASSLGTGNTGELFF. The DNA sequence is given as TGTGCCAGCAGCTTAGGGACAGGGAACACCGGGGAGCTGTTTTTT. The sequence is built from TRBV7-9 and TRBJ2-2, with 7 junctional bases fitting TRBD1. Trimming accounts for 1 base at V and 1 base at J, while the number of junction bases matched to no gene is 0. The CDR3 has 15 amino acids, counting the end cysteine and phenylalanine. The DNA shown is the 45-base CDR3, in frame from base 1. From the germline V gene (reference sequence), CDR1 is SEHNR and CDR2 is FQNEAQ.